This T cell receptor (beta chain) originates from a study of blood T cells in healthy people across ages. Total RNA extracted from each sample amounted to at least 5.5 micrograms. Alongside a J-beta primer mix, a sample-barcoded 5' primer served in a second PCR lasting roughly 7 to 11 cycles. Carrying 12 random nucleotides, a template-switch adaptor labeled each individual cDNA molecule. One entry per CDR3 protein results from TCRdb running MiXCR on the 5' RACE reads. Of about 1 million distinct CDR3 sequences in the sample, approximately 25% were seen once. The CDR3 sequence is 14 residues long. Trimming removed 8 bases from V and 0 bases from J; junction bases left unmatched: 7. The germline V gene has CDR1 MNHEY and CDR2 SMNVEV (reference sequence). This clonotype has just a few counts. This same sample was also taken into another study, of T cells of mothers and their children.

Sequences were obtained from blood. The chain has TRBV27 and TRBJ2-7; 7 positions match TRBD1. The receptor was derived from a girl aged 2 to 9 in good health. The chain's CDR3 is CASQPGDSSYEQYF. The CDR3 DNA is TGTGCCAGCCAACCCGGGGACAGCTCCTACGAGCAGTACTTC.